The clone carrying this TCR beta chain was recorded a few times. Its cognate antigen is unknown. This entry is derived from a study of beta chain features in type 1 diabetes. All of the isolated RNA was reverse transcribed, so expressed TCRB transcripts were sequenced. The protocol was immunoSEQ multiplex PCR, while the TCRdb copy is restricted to in-frame clones and leaves out a portion. The data show hundreds of thousands of clones, with about 14% seen just once and 0.035% to 0.045% held by the top ten. CDR1 is SGDLS and CDR2 is YYNGEE in the germline V gene. J lost 5 bases, V lost 3 bases, and 3 bases had no gene match. This CDR3 region has 13 residues. Study-wide points: In all four CD4+ subsets, TCRB CDR3 length was significantly, moderately reduced in type 1 diabetes.

Input material: naive CD4+ T cells from blood. The chain has TRBV9 and TRBJ2-7, with 9 bases fitting TRBD1. The receptor was isolated from a man younger than 35 with type 1 diabetes. The CDR3 here is CASSARTGDEQYF. In DNA, the CDR3 is TGTGCCAGCAGCGCCCGGACAGGGGACGAGCAGTACTTC.